This T cell receptor (beta chain) appears in the sequencing data of a study of graft-versus-host responses after intestinal transplantation. Measured with immunoSEQ multiplex PCR; TCRdb has only the in-frame clones, and not every one. The sample carries tens of thousands of clones, more than 90% recorded once. Study-level points and caveats: After transplant, early declines in HvG clones were associated with peak levels of circulating GvH clones. The marrow of recipients harbored GvH clones, and ileum or blood showed some of them first.

V was cut by 6 bases and J by 3 bases, with 18 bases left in between. CDR1 SEHNR and CDR2 FQNEAQ come from the germline V gene (reference sequence). The CDR3 runs to 16 residues. In the case of this clone: Its antigen is unknown.

The V and J genes are TRBV7-9 and TRBJ2-1; D perhaps matches TRBD2 (6 bases). Sequenced material: unstimulated CD4+ T cells sorted from spleen or lymph node cells, taken before intestinal transplant. This sequence was found in a human donor who received an intestinal transplant. In DNA form, the CDR3 reads TGTGCCAGCAGAGACGGTCGCGGGACCGACTACAATGAGCAGTTCTTC. This sequence encodes CASRDGRGTDYNEQFF.